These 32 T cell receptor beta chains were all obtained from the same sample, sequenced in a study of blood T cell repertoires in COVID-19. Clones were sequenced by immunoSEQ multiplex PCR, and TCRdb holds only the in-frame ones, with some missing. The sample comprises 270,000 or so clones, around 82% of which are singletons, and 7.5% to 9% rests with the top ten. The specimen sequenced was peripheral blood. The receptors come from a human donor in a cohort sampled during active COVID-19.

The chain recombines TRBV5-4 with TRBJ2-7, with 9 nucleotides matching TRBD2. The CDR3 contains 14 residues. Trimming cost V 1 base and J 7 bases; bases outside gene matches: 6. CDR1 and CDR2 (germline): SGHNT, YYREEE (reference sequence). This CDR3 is CASSLLAGEREQYF. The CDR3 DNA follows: TGTGCCAGCAGCTTGTTAGCGGGAGAGAGGGAGCAGTACTTC.

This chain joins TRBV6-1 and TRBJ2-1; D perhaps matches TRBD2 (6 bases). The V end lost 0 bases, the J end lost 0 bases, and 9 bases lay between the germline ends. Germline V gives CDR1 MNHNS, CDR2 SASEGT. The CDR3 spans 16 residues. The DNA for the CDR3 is TGTGCCAGCAGTGAAGCGGGGGGAAGCTCCTACAATGAGCAGTTCTTC. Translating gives CASSEAGGSSYNEQFF.

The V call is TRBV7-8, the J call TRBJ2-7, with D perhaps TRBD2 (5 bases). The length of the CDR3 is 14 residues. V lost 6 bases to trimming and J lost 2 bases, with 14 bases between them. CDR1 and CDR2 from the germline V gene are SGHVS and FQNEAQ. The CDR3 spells CASSLGRRTYEQYF. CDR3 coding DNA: TGTGCCAGCAGTCTTGGACGGAGGACCTACGAGCAGTACTTC.

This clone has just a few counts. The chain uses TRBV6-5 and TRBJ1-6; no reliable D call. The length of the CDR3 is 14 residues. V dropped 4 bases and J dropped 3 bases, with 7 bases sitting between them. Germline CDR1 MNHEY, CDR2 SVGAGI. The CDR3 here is CASSSYSYNSPLHF. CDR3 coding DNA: TGTGCCAGCAGTTCCTACAGCTATAATTCACCCCTCCACTTT.

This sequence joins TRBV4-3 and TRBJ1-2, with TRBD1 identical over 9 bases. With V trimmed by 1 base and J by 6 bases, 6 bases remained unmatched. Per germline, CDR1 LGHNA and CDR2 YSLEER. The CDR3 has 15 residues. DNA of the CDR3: TGCGCCAGCAGCCAAGCGACCGGGACAGGGAATGGCTACACCTTC. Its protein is CASSQATGTGNGYTF.

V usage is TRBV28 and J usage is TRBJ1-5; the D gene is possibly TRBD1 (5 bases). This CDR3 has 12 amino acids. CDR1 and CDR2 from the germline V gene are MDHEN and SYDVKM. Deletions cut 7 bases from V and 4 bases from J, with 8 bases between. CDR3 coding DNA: TGTGCCAGCATGACAGCTAATCAGCCCCAGCATTTT. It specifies CASMTANQPQHF.

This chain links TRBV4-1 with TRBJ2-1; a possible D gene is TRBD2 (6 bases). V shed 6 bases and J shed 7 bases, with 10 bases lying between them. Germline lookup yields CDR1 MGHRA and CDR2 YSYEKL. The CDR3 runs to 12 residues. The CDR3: CASSGGTNEQFF. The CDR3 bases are TGCGCCAGCAGTGGGGGGACTAATGAGCAGTTCTTC.

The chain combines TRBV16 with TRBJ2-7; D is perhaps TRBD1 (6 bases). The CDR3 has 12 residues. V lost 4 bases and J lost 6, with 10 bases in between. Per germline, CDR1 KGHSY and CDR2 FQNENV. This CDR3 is CASSRGGGEQYF. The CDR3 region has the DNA TGTGCCAGCAGCCGAGGGGGTGGCGAGCAGTACTTC.

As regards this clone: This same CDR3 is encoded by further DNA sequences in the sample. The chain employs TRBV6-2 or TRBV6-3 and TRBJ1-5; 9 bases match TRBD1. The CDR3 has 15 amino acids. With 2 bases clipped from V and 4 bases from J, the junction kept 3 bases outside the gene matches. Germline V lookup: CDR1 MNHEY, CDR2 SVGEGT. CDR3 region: CASSYPGTGNQPQHF. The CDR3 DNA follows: TGTGCCAGCAGTTACCCCGGGACAGGGAATCAGCCCCAGCATTTT.

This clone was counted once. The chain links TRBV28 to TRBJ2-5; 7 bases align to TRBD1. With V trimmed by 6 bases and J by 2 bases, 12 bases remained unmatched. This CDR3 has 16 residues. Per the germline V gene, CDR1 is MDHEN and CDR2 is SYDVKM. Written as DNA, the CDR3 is TGTGCCAGCAGCCCGACCCAACAGGGGCAGCAAGAGACCCAGTACTTC. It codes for CASSPTQQGQQETQYF.

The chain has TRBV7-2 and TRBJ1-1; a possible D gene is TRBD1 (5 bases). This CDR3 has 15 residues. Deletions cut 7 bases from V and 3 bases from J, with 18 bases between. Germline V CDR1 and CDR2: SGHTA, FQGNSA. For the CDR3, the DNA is TGTGCCAGCACTCCTAGGCCGGGGGGGGACACTGAAGCTTTCTTT. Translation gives CASTPRPGGDTEAFF.

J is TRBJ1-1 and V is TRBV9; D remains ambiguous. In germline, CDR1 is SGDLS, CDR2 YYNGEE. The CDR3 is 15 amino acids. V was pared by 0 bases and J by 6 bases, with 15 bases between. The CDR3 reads CASSVEVLGAPEAFF. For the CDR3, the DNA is TGTGCCAGCAGCGTAGAGGTCTTGGGAGCCCCTGAAGCTTTCTTT. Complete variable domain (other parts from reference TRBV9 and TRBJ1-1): DSGVTQTPKHLITATGQRVTLRCSPRSGDLSVYWYQQSLDQGLQFLIQYYNGEERAKGNILERFSAQQFPDLHSELNLSSLELGDSALYFCASSVEVLGAPEAFFGQGTRLTVV.

The CDR3 protein is CASSRTSGGEQYF. DNA for the CDR3: TGTGCCAGCAGTCGGACTAGCGGGGGGGAGCAGTACTTC. The chain carries TRBV6-5 and TRBJ2-7, with 14 bases aligning to TRBD2. This CDR3 has 13 residues. Losses at the gene ends were 5 bases for V and 7 bases for J; bases not matched to a gene: 1. Germline CDR1 reads MNHEY; CDR2 reads SVGAGI.

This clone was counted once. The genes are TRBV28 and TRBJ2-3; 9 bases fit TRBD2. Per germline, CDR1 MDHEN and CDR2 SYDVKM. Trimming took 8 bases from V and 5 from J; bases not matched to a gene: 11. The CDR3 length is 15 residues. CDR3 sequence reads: CASSLGGGAVDTQYF. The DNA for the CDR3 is TGTGCCAGCTCCCTCGGCGGGGGGGCAGTAGATACGCAGTATTTT.

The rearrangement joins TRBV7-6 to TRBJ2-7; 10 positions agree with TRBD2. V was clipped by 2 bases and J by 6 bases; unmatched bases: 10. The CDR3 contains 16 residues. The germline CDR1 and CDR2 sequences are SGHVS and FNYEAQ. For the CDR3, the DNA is TGTGCCAGCAGCTTAAGGAGCGGGGGGGGGACGGTCGAGCAGTACTTC. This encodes CASSLRSGGGTVEQYF.

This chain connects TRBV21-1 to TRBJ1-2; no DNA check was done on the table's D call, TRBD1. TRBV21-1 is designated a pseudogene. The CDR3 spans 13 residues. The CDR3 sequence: CASSKAGGYGYTF. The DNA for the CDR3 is TGTGCCAGCAGCAAAGCAGGGGGCTATGGCTACACCTTC.

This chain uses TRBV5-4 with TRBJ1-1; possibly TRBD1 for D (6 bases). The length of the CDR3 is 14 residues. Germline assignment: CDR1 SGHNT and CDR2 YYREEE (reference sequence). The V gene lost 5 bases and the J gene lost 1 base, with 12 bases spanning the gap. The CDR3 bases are TGTGCCAGCAGGGAGAAGGGACAGAACACTGAAGCTTTCTTT. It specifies CASREKGQNTEAFF. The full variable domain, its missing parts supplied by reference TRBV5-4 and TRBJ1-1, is ETGVTQSPTHLIKTRGQQVTLRCSSQSGHNTVSWYQQALGQGPQFIFQYYREEENGRGNFPPRFSGLQFPNYSSELNVNALELDDSALYLCASREKGQNTEAFFGQGTRLTVV.

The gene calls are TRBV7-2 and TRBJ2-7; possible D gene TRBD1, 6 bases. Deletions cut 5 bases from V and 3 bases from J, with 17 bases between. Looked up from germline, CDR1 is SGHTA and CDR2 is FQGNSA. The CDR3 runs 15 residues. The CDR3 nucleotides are TGTGCCAGCAGCCAGGGGATTGGGGGTTTCTACGAGCAGTACTTC. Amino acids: CASSQGIGGFYEQYF.

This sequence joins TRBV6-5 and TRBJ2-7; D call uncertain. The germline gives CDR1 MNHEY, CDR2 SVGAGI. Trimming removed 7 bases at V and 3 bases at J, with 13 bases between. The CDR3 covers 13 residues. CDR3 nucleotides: TGTGCCAGCAATAGTGGTTCGGGCTACGAGCAGTACTTC. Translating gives CASNSGSGYEQYF.

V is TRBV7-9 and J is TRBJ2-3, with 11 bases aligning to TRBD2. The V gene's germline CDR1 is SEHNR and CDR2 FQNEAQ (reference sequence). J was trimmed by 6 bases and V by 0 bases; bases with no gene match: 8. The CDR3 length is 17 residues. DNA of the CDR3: TGTGCCAGCAGCTTAGCGTCTAGCGGGGGGAATTGGGATACGCAGTATTTT. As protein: CASSLASSGGNWDTQYF.

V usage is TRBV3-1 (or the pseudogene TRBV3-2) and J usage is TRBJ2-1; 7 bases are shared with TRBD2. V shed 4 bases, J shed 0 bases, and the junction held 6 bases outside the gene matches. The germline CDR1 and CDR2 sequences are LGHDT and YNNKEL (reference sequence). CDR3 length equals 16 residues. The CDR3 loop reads CASSLGAGNSYNEQFF. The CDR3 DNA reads TGTGCCAGCAGCCTGGGAGCGGGAAACTCCTACAATGAGCAGTTCTTC.

CDR3 region: CASSLTGSYEQYF. CDR3 bases: TGTGCCAGCAGTCTTACAGGGAGCTACGAGCAGTACTTC. The chain joins TRBV28 to TRBJ2-7; D may be TRBD1 (6 bases). CDR3 length equals 13 residues. The V gene lost 5 bases and the J gene lost 3 bases, with 11 bases spanning the gap. Germline-derived CDR1 and CDR2 are MDHEN and SYDVKM.

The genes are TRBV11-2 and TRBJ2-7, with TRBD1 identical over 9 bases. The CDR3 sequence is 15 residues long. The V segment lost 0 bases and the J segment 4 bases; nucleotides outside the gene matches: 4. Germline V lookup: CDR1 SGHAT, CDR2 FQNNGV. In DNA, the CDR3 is TGTGCCAGCAGCTTAGATACAGGGGGCGCTTACGAGCAGTACTTC. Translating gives CASSLDTGGAYEQYF.

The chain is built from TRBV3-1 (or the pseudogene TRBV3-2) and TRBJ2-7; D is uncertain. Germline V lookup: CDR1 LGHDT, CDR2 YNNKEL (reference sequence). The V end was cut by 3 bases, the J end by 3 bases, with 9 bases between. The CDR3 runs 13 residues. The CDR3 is CASSHAGGYEQYF. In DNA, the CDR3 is TGTGCCAGCAGCCACGCAGGTGGCTACGAGCAGTACTTC.

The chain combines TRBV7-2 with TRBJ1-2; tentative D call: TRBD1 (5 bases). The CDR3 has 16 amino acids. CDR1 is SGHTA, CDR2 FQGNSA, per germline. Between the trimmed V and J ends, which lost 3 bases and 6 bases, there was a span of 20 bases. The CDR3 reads CASSFGGRIFHDGYTF. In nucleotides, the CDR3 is TGTGCCAGCAGCTTTGGGGGGAGGATATTTCACGATGGCTACACCTTC.

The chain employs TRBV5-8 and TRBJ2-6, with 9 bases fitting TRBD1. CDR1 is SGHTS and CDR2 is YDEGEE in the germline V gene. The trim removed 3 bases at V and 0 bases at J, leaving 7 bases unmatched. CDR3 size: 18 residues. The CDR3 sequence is CASSSLQGAPSGANVLTF. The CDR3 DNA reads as TGTGCCAGCAGCTCCCTACAGGGGGCGCCCTCTGGGGCCAACGTCCTGACTTTC.

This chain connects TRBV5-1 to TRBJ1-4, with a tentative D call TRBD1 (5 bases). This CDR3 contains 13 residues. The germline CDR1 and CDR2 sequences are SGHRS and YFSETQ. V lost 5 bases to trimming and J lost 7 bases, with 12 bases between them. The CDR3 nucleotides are TGCGCCAGCAGGGGGGGTGCGAGTGAAAAACTGTTTTTT. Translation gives CASRGGASEKLFF.

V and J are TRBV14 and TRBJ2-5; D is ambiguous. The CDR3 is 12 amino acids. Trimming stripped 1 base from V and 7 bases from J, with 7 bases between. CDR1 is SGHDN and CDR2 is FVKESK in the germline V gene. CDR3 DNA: TGTGCCAGCAGCCAAGTATTCCGGACCCAGTACTTC. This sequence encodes CASSQVFRTQYF.

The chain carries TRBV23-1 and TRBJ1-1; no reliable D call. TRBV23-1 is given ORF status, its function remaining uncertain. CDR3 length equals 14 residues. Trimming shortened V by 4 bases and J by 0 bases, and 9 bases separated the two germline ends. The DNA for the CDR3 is TGCGCCAGCAGTCCCCGGAGCGTGAACACTGAAGCTTTCTTT. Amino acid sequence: CASSPRSVNTEAFF.

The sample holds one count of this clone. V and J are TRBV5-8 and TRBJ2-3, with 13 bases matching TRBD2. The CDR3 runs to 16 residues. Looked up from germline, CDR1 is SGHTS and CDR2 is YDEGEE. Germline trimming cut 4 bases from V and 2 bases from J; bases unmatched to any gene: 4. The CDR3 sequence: CASSLGTSGDTDTQYF. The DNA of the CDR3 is TGTGCCAGCAGCCTAGGGACTAGCGGGGACACAGATACGCAGTATTTT. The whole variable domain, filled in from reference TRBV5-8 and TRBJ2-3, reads EAGVTQSPTHLIKTRGQQATLRCSPISGHTSVYWYQQALGLGLQFLLWYDEGEERNRGNFPPRFSGRQFPNYSSELNVNALELEDSALYLCASSLGTSGDTDTQYFGPGTRLTVL.

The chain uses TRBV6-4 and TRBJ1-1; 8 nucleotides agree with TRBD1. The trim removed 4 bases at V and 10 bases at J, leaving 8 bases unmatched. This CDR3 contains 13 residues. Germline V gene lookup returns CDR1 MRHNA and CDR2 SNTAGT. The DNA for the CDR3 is TGTGCCAGCAGTGGGGGGACAGGAACAGGAGCTTTCTTT. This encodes CASSGGTGTGAFF.

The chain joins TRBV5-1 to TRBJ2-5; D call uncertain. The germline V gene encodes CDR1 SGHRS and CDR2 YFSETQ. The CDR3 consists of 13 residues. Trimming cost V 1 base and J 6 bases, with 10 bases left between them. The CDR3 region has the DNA TGCGCCAGCAGCTTGATCGAGGCACAGACCCAGTACTTC. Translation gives CASSLIEAQTQYF.